The 32 T cell receptor beta chains below come from one sample, sequenced in a study of CD8 T cells in Susac syndrome. Reverse transcription of roughly 0.5 to 1 ug RNA was performed with random hexamers. One entry per CDR3 protein, called by TCRdb with MiXCR from the immunoSEQ multiplex PCR reads. Of hundreds of thousands of distinct CDR3 sequences in the sample, approximately 90% were seen once. The sequencing sample was made of CD8+ T cells from PBMCs. The receptors were gathered from a human donor with multiple sclerosis.

This chain uses TRBV6-2 or TRBV6-3 with TRBJ2-1, with D perhaps matching TRBD2 (6 bases). Per the germline V gene, CDR1 is MNHEY and CDR2 is SVGEGT. The germline V and J ends were trimmed by 9 bases and 9 bases, with 12 bases remaining between them. The CDR3 is made up of 11 amino acids. CDR3 nucleotide sequence: TGTGCCAGTTATCTCGGGGGTGAGCAGTTCTTC. Translation gives CASYLGGEQFF.

In this sample, this clonotype turned up a few times. The genes are TRBV4-3 and TRBJ2-1; tentative D call: TRBD1 (6 bases). CDR3 length: 15 residues. Germline-derived CDR1 and CDR2 are LGHNA and YSLEER. The V end lost 0 bases, the J end lost 7 bases, and 13 bases lay between the germline ends. The CDR3 loop is CASSQDSTGSNEQFF. In nucleotides, the CDR3 is TGCGCCAGCAGCCAAGATTCCACAGGGAGTAATGAGCAGTTCTTC.

This clonotype was picked up one time. The chain uses TRBV19 and TRBJ2-1; D is perhaps TRBD2 (5 bases). Trimming removed 4 bases from V and 5 bases from J, with 12 bases in between. From germline, CDR1 is LNHDA and CDR2 SQIVND (reference sequence). The CDR3 contains 14 residues. In DNA form, the CDR3 reads TGTGCCAGTAGTAAGACCACGGGAAACAATGAGCAGTTCTTC. As protein: CASSKTTGNNEQFF.

V gene TRBV6-2 or TRBV6-3 combines with J gene TRBJ2-1; weak D call: TRBD2 (6 bases). The CDR3 loop spans 11 amino acids. V lost 7 bases, J lost 10 bases, and 11 bases lay in between. Germline V CDR1 and CDR2: MNHEY, SVGEGT. CDR3 nucleotides: TGTGCCAGCACCTCTAGCGTCGAGCAGTTCTTC. It yields the protein CASTSSVEQFF.

The CDR3 protein is CASKGRRGDLNEQFF. The DNA for the CDR3 is TGTGCCAGCAAAGGGAGACGGGGGGACCTCAATGAGCAGTTCTTC. The chain joins TRBV6-6 to TRBJ2-1, with 7 bases matching TRBD2. With V trimmed by 7 bases and J by 6 bases, 12 bases remained unmatched. This CDR3 has 15 residues. Germline assignment: CDR1 MNHNY and CDR2 SVGAGI (reference sequence).

CDR3 coding DNA: TGTGCCAGCAGCCAAGTGGGACAGCGATATCCCTACGAGCAGTACTTC. This encodes CASSQVGQRYPYEQYF. The V gene is TRBV14, the J gene TRBJ2-7; 7 bases fit TRBD1. CDR3 length: 16 amino acids. Trimming cost V 1 base and J 2 bases; bases outside gene matches: 8. Germline CDR1 is SGHDN and CDR2 is FVKESK.

V gene TRBV27 combines with J gene TRBJ1-2; D unclear. Germline V gene sequence: CDR1 MNHEY, CDR2 SMNVEV (reference sequence). V lost 6 bases to trimming and J lost 2 bases, with 16 bases between them. There are 15 residues in the CDR3. CDR3 sequence reads: CASSLVQPANYGYTF. Written as DNA, the CDR3 is TGTGCCAGCAGCTTAGTTCAGCCGGCGAACTATGGCTACACCTTC.

In its sample, this clonotype is medium-sized. This chain joins TRBV4-1 and TRBJ2-3; no clear D gene. The germline gives CDR1 MGHRA, CDR2 YSYEKL. Trimming shortened V by 0 bases and J by 2 bases, and 6 bases separated the two germline ends. This CDR3 is 14 amino acids long. CDR3 coding DNA: TGCGCCAGCAGCCAAGATACTAACACAGATACGCAGTATTTT. Its protein product is CASSQDTNTDTQYF.

The rearrangement uses TRBV30 and TRBJ2-3; a possible D gene is TRBD1 (6 bases). Between the trimmed V and J ends, which lost 7 bases and 2 bases, there was a span of 10 bases. Per the germline V gene, CDR1 is GTSNPN and CDR2 is SVGIG (reference sequence). The CDR3 has 12 residues. The CDR3 region has the DNA TGTGCCTCGACAGGAGTCACAGATACGCAGTATTTT. Its translation is CASTGVTDTQYF.

This sequence joins TRBV28 and TRBJ1-1; 8 nucleotides match TRBD1. The CDR3 length is 14 residues. The V gene's germline CDR1 is MDHEN and CDR2 SYDVKM. With 0 bases clipped from V and 6 bases from J, the junction kept 3 bases outside the gene matches. In DNA, the CDR3 is TGTGCCAGCAGTTTATGGACAGGGGACGCTGAAGCTTTCTTT. Protein: CASSLWTGDAEAFF.

The genes are TRBV5-8 and TRBJ1-1; D not resolved. CDR3 length equals 8 residues. Trimming cost V 7 bases and J 11 bases, with 6 bases left between them. The germline CDR1 and CDR2 sequences are SGHTS and YDEGEE. CDR3 residues: CASSRAFF. The CDR3 DNA reads as TGTGCCAGCTCTCGGGCTTTCTTT.

This sequence joins TRBV9 and TRBJ1-2, with TRBD1 identical over 7 bases. Per germline, CDR1 SGDLS and CDR2 YYNGEE. V lost 1 base, J lost 4 bases, and 10 bases stayed unmatched. This CDR3 spans 16 amino acids. Written as DNA, the CDR3 is TGTGCCAGCAGCGTAAGCATACAGGGGTTTAGCTATGGCTACACCTTC. Its protein product is CASSVSIQGFSYGYTF.

The genes are TRBV25-1 and TRBJ1-1; possible D gene TRBD1, 5 bases. Trimming pared 5 bases from V and 1 base from J, leaving 14 bases between. CDR1 and CDR2 from the germline V gene are MGHDK and SYGVNS. The CDR3 runs to 15 residues. CDR3 nucleotides: TGTGCCAGCAGTCGCTTGGGGGTCGGGAACACTGAAGCTTTCTTT. It encodes CASSRLGVGNTEAFF.

The chain uses TRBV9 and TRBJ2-1; 8 nucleotides agree with TRBD2. With V trimmed by 0 bases and J by 9 bases, 2 bases remained unmatched. CDR1 and CDR2 from the germline V gene are SGDLS and YYNGEE. The CDR3 has 13 amino acids. CDR3 sequence: CASSVGGGSEQFF. CDR3 nucleotides: TGTGCCAGCAGCGTAGGCGGGGGGTCTGAGCAGTTCTTC.

V gene TRBV19 combines with J gene TRBJ2-2; 9 positions match TRBD1. Per germline, CDR1 LNHDA and CDR2 SQIVND (reference sequence). The CDR3 has 15 amino acids. V was clipped by 7 bases and J by 5 bases; unmatched bases: 8. CDR3 loop: CASTTGTGQTGELFF. DNA of the CDR3: TGTGCCAGTACCACCGGGACAGGGCAGACCGGGGAGCTGTTTTTT.

The table lists this clonotype with a count of one. CDR3 coding DNA: TGCAGTGCTAGACTAGCGGGAGGGCTAGTTAGCGGGGAGCTGTTTTTT. Protein sequence: CSARLAGGLVSGELFF. The chain joins TRBV20-1 to TRBJ2-2; 12 bases line up with TRBD2. V lost 2 bases to trimming and J lost 7 bases; unmatched junction nucleotides: 8. From germline, CDR1 is DFQATT and CDR2 SNEGSKA (reference sequence). This CDR3 has 16 amino acids.

The V and J genes are TRBV7-2 and TRBJ2-2, with 10 bases that match TRBD2. V dropped 0 bases and J dropped 5; count of bases not matched to a gene: 6. The CDR3 is made up of 17 amino acids. CDR1 and CDR2 (germline): SGHTA, FQGNSA. The CDR3 spells CASSLAPSGRRTGELFF. The CDR3 nucleotides read TGTGCCAGCAGCTTAGCGCCTAGCGGGAGACGAACCGGGGAGCTGTTTTTT.

The chain couples TRBV27 to TRBJ1-1, with D maybe TRBD1 (6 bases). The germline V gene has CDR1 MNHEY and CDR2 SMNVEV (reference sequence). The CDR3 runs 12 residues. The V gene lost 6 bases and the J gene lost 4 bases, with 9 bases spanning the gap. The DNA for the CDR3 is TGTGCCAGCAGGGAGGGGGGCACTGAAGCTTTCTTT. It specifies CASREGGTEAFF.

The genes are TRBV4-1 and TRBJ2-2; 8 nucleotides agree with TRBD1. The germline V gene encodes CDR1 MGHRA and CDR2 YSYEKL. The CDR3 length is 15 residues. The ends lost 4 bases at V and 6 bases at J; junction bases unmatched: 7. CDR3: CASSPRDRMPGELFF. Here the CDR3 DNA reads TGCGCCAGCAGCCCCCGGGACAGGATGCCCGGGGAGCTGTTTTTT.

Only one count was recorded for this clonotype. The chain employs TRBV28 and TRBJ1-2; D unresolved. CDR1 and CDR2 from the germline V gene are MDHEN and SYDVKM. V lost 6 bases and J lost 0, with 11 bases in between. This CDR3 is 14 amino acids long. The CDR3 loop is CASRRLSPNYGYTF. The CDR3 DNA reads as TGTGCCAGCAGGCGACTGTCTCCTAACTATGGCTACACCTTC.

The rearrangement links TRBV4-3 to TRBJ2-1, with D unresolved. This CDR3 is built from 15 residues. The V end lost 4 bases, the J end lost 3 bases, and 13 bases lay between the germline ends. Germline lookup yields CDR1 LGHNA and CDR2 YSLEER. In nucleotides, the CDR3 is TGCGCCAGCAGCCGGGTATTGGTGGACTACAATGAGCAGTTCTTC. It is translated as CASSRVLVDYNEQFF.

The chain is built from TRBV24-1 and TRBJ2-1, with D possibly being TRBD1 (5 bases). Germline V gene sequence: CDR1 KGHDR, CDR2 SFDVKD. The ends were cut back, 9 bases at V and 5 bases at J, with 19 bases in the middle. This CDR3 contains 15 residues. The CDR3 nucleotides are TGTGCCACCTCTGTAGGGGCGAGGATTAACAATGAGCAGTTCTTC. It translates to CATSVGARINNEQFF.

The chain combines TRBV29-1 with TRBJ2-7, with 10 bases aligning to TRBD2. Germline CDR1 and CDR2: SQVTM and ANQGSEA. J lost 2 bases, V lost 3 bases, and 19 bases had no gene match. The CDR3 length is 19 residues. The CDR3 nucleotides are TGCAGCGTTGATAAGGTTAAGCGGGAGGGCCTTCATGAAACCTACGAGCAGTACTTC. Its translation is CSVDKVKREGLHETYEQYF.

This clonotype was detected a few times. The CDR3: CASSQDPAGNTGELFF. Here the CDR3 DNA reads TGTGCCAGCAGCCAAGATCCCGCCGGGAACACCGGGGAGCTGTTTTTT. The chain is built from TRBV4-2 and TRBJ2-2; D remains unclear. Looked up from germline, CDR1 is LGHNA and CDR2 is YNFKEQ. V was cut by 0 bases and J by 1 base, with 9 bases left in between. There are 16 residues in the CDR3.

This clonotype appeared a single time. This chain links TRBV10-3 with TRBJ2-1; 9 bases are a match to TRBD2. CDR1 is ENHRY and CDR2 is SYGVKD in the germline V gene. The CDR3 totals 14 residues. The J segment lost 5 bases and the V segment lost 5 bases, leaving 4 bases of the junction unmatched. DNA of the CDR3: TGTGCCATCAGTTTTAGCGGGAGCAACAATGAGCAGTTCTTC. This gives the protein CAISFSGSNNEQFF.

This clonotype has only a few counts. The V call is TRBV4-2, the J call TRBJ2-7; the D gene is possibly TRBD2 (6 bases). Germline lookup yields CDR1 LGHNA and CDR2 YNFKEQ. The length of the CDR3 is 14 residues. Trimming took off 2 bases at V and 1 base at J, with 9 bases between the two ends. The CDR3 region is CASSQNSGSYEQYF. CDR3 sequence (DNA): TGTGCCAGCAGCCAAAATAGCGGTTCCTACGAGCAGTACTTC.

The chain combines TRBV7-9 with TRBJ1-2, with D uncertain. The germline V gene encodes CDR1 SEHNR and CDR2 FQNEAQ (reference sequence). The CDR3 totals 11 residues. Between the trimmed V and J ends, which lost 11 bases and 4 bases, there was a span of 11 bases. Written as DNA, the CDR3 is TGTGCCTTTGGGGATATCTATGGCTACACCTTC. It encodes CAFGDIYGYTF.

Written as DNA, the CDR3 is TGTGCCAGCAGCATGGACAGCCTTTACTATGGCTACACCTTC. It encodes CASSMDSLYYGYTF. This chain connects TRBV21-1 to TRBJ1-2; TRBD1 is the table's D call, not checked against the DNA. TRBV21-1 is a pseudogene. The CDR3 covers 14 residues.

This chain joins TRBV5-1 and TRBJ1-2; D remains unclear. This CDR3 is built from 12 residues. Germline V gene lookup returns CDR1 SGHRS and CDR2 YFSETQ. Trimming left V 0 bases short and J 8 bases short, with 8 bases between. The CDR3 region is CASSLGTNGYTF. The DNA of the CDR3 is TGCGCCAGCAGCTTGGGGACTAACGGCTACACCTTC.

This chain joins TRBV7-8 and TRBJ2-5; D call uncertain. Germline CDR1 SGHVS, CDR2 FQNEAQ. Trimming cost V 5 bases and J 1 base, with 11 bases left between them. The CDR3 runs 14 residues. The CDR3, as DNA: TGTGCCAGCAGCCCCGATTTTCCCCAAGAGACCCAGTACTTC. Translating gives CASSPDFPQETQYF. Together with reference TRBV7-8 and TRBJ2-5, the CDR3 gives the full variable domain: GAGVSQSPRYKVAKRGQDVALRCDPISGHVSLFWYQQALGQGPEFLTYFQNEAQLDKSGLPSDRFFAERPEGSVSTLKIQRTQQEDSAVYLCASSPDFPQETQYFGPGTRLLVL.

V is TRBV4-3 and J is TRBJ1-2; D not resolved. The CDR3 has 13 amino acids. The germline gives CDR1 LGHNA, CDR2 YSLEER. V shed 0 bases and J shed 2 bases, with 4 bases lying between them. Here the CDR3 DNA reads TGCGCCAGCAGCCAAGATGCGAACTATGGCTACACCTTC. Translation gives CASSQDANYGYTF.

The chain has TRBV28 and TRBJ2-5, with TRBD2 matching 7 bases. Trimming removed 2 bases from V and 5 bases from J; junction bases left unmatched: 11. The CDR3 is made up of 16 amino acids. Looked up from germline, CDR1 is MDHEN and CDR2 is SYDVKM. In nucleotides, the CDR3 is TGTGCCAGCAGTTTAAGGGCTAGCGGACCCGGGGAGACCCAGTACTTC. Its translation: CASSLRASGPGETQYF.